These 23 T cell receptor beta chains came from one sample sequenced in a study of T cell changes during pregnancy in multiple sclerosis. Produced via immunoSEQ multiplex PCR; TCRdb's table is partial and in-frame only. The data contain 120,000 or so clones, 80% to 95% of them singletons. Sequencing was performed on peripheral blood, taken before pregnancy. The receptors come from a female donor with multiple sclerosis, enrolled in a pregnancy study.

The rearrangement joins TRBV9 to TRBJ2-1, with D possibly being TRBD1 (5 bases). CDR3 length: 15 residues. Trimming took 4 bases from V and 4 from J, leaving 15 bases between them. CDR1 SGDLS and CDR2 YYNGEE come from the germline V gene. The CDR3 protein is CASSLGARVYNEQFF. DNA for the CDR3: TGTGCCAGCAGCCTAGGCGCCAGGGTATACAATGAGCAGTTCTTC. The whole variable domain, remainder taken from reference TRBV9 and TRBJ2-1, is DSGVTQTPKHLITATGQRVTLRCSPRSGDLSVYWYQQSLDQGLQFLIQYYNGEERAKGNILERFSAQQFPDLHSELNLSSLELGDSALYFCASSLGARVYNEQFFGPGTRLTVL.

CDR3 coding DNA: TGTGCCAGCAGGGACAGTCCGGAATTGCCCCAGCATTTT. Amino acid sequence: CASRDSPELPQHF. The rearrangement joins TRBV6-5 to TRBJ1-5; tentative D call: TRBD1 (6 bases). The V gene lost 6 bases and the J gene lost 9 bases, with 15 bases spanning the gap. The CDR3 spans 13 residues. The germline V gene encodes CDR1 MNHEY and CDR2 SVGAGI.

The genes are TRBV6-5 and TRBJ1-4; no clear D. CDR1 and CDR2 from the germline V gene are MNHEY and SVGAGI. The CDR3 has 16 amino acids. Trimming shortened V by 0 bases and J by 0 bases, and 8 bases separated the two germline ends. CDR3 protein: CASSYSQAPTNEKLFF. The CDR3 DNA reads TGTGCCAGCAGTTACTCCCAGGCCCCAACTAATGAAAAACTGTTTTTT.

This clone was recorded once. The V call is TRBV5-1, the J call TRBJ1-1; 8 positions match TRBD1. Per germline, CDR1 SGHRS and CDR2 YFSETQ. With 1 base clipped from V and 0 bases from J, the junction kept 2 bases outside the gene matches. The CDR3 extends over 15 amino acids. CDR3 residues: CASSLPGGMNTEAFF. DNA for the CDR3: TGCGCCAGCAGCTTGCCAGGGGGCATGAACACTGAAGCTTTCTTT.

V usage is TRBV10-3 and J usage is TRBJ1-1; D gene unclear. V was shortened by 6 bases and J by 1 base, with 9 bases between the two germline ends. The germline V gene encodes CDR1 ENHRY and CDR2 SYGVKD. The CDR3 is made up of 13 amino acids. CDR3 loop: CAISYGGNTEAFF. The CDR3, as DNA: TGTGCCATCAGCTACGGAGGGAACACTGAAGCTTTCTTT.

The chain combines TRBV11-2 with TRBJ2-4; TRBD1 aligns across 7 bases. J lost 6 bases, V lost 5 bases, and 7 bases had no gene match. The CDR3 sequence is 14 residues long. CDR1 and CDR2 from the germline V gene are SGHAT and FQNNGV. CDR3 amino acids: CASSQQGNVNIQYF. The CDR3 bases are TGTGCCAGCAGCCAACAGGGGAATGTAAACATTCAGTACTTC. The variable domain in full, completed from reference TRBV11-2 and TRBJ2-4, reads EAGVAQSPRYKIIEKRQSVAFWCNPISGHATLYWYQQILGQGPKLLIQFQNNGVVDDSQLPKDRFSAERLKGVDSTLKIQPAKLEDSAVYLCASSQQGNVNIQYFGAGTRLSVL.

The chain links TRBV5-5 to TRBJ1-5; D not certain. Trimming stripped 0 bases from V and 4 bases from J, with 8 bases between. This CDR3 region has 14 residues. Per germline, CDR1 SGHKS and CDR2 YYEKEE (reference sequence). The CDR3 loop is CASSLVAANQPQHF. DNA for the CDR3: TGTGCCAGCAGCTTGGTGGCGGCAAATCAGCCCCAGCATTTT.

The chain is built from TRBV10-3 and TRBJ2-2; 8 bases are shared with TRBD1. The CDR3 extends over 14 amino acids. With 6 bases clipped from V and 6 bases from J, the junction kept 6 bases outside the gene matches. Per germline, CDR1 ENHRY and CDR2 SYGVKD. CDR3 sequence (DNA): TGTGCCATCAGACCGGACAGGGATGCCGGGGAGCTGTTTTTT. Protein sequence: CAIRPDRDAGELFF.

The chain uses TRBV6-5 and TRBJ1-6; maybe TRBD1 (6 bases). The V gene's germline CDR1 is MNHEY and CDR2 SVGAGI. The CDR3 is 14 amino acids. Trimming took 5 bases from V and 8 from J, leaving 13 bases between them. The CDR3: CASSLQGIYSPLHF. The CDR3 DNA sequence: TGTGCCAGCAGTCTACAGGGCATCTATTCACCCCTCCACTTT.

The rearrangement links TRBV6-6 to TRBJ2-1; 9 bases map to TRBD2. CDR3 size: 16 residues. Trimming cost V 0 bases and J 7 bases; bases outside gene matches: 7. Germline V gene data show CDR1 as MNHNY and CDR2 as SVGAGI (reference sequence). CDR3 sequence: CASSYSGGGVQNEQFF. The CDR3 DNA is TGTGCCAGCAGTTACTCTGGCGGGGGGGTGCAAAATGAGCAGTTCTTC.

J is TRBJ2-2 and V is TRBV7-9, with 8 bases lining up with TRBD1. V shed 5 bases and J 3 bases; nucleotides not matched to a gene: 5. The CDR3 has 15 amino acids. Germline V gene lookup returns CDR1 SEHNR and CDR2 FQNEAQ (reference sequence). The CDR3 sequence is CASSPRQGYTGELFF. CDR3 in DNA: TGTGCCAGCAGCCCTAGACAGGGGTACACCGGGGAGCTGTTTTTT. The full variable domain, with the rest looked up from reference TRBV7-9 and TRBJ2-2, is DTGVSQNPRHKITKRGQNVTFRCDPISEHNRLYWYRQTLGQGPEFLTYFQNEAQLEKSRLLSDRFSAERPKGSFSTLEIQRTEQGDSAMYLCASSPRQGYTGELFFGEGSRLTVL.

This sequence joins TRBV10-2 and TRBJ2-7; TRBD1 agrees at 7 bases. CDR1 WSHSY and CDR2 SAAADI come from the germline V gene. This CDR3 spans 16 amino acids. V lost 4 bases and J lost 2; bases outside the gene matches: 11. The CDR3 region is CASSGRMGDRTYEQYF. CDR3 nucleotides: TGCGCCAGCAGTGGGCGAATGGGGGACAGAACCTACGAGCAGTACTTC.

The chain couples TRBV29-1 to TRBJ1-2; a weak D match, TRBD1 (5 bases). Germline assignment: CDR1 SQVTM and CDR2 ANQGSEA. Deletions cut 2 bases from V and 6 bases from J, with 10 bases between. The CDR3 length is 12 residues. The CDR3: CSVEPQGHGYTF. CDR3 nucleotides: TGCAGCGTTGAACCCCAGGGTCATGGCTACACCTTC.

The J gene is TRBJ2-1, the V gene TRBV13, with TRBD2 matching over 8 bases. Trimming removed 5 bases from V and 11 bases from J; junction bases left unmatched: 8. CDR1 and CDR2 from the germline V gene are PRHDT and FYEKMQ (reference sequence). The CDR3 contains 13 residues. CDR3 coding DNA: TGTGCCAGCAGCCTGCGGGTAGCGGGAAAGCAGTTCTTC. Its protein is CASSLRVAGKQFF.

This clone was seen a single time. This sequence joins TRBV27 and TRBJ1-2, with D maybe TRBD1 (6 bases). Germline-derived CDR1 and CDR2 are MNHEY and SMNVEV (reference sequence). The CDR3 contains 18 residues. The V gene lost 1 base and the J gene lost 2 bases, with 20 bases spanning the gap. In nucleotides, the CDR3 is TGTGCCAGCAGTTTATGGGGGGGGGCCCCGGAAGGAAACTATGGCTACACCTTC. This encodes CASSLWGGAPEGNYGYTF.

This sequence joins TRBV28 and TRBJ2-7, with D possibly being TRBD1 (6 bases). Germline loops: CDR1 MDHEN, CDR2 SYDVKM. V lost 11 bases and J lost 4, with 18 bases in between. The CDR3 length is 13 residues. The CDR3 here is CAAYNGTKYEQYF. In DNA form, the CDR3 reads TGTGCCGCCTACAACGGGACAAAGTACGAGCAGTACTTC.

This clone was seen a single time. The chain recombines TRBV18 with TRBJ1-1; D may be TRBD1 (6 bases). The CDR3 is 14 residues long. From germline, CDR1 is KGHSH and CDR2 LQKENI. Trimming shortened V by 3 bases and J by 3 bases, and 11 bases separated the two germline ends. The CDR3 protein is CASSPAGVDTEAFF. DNA for the CDR3: TGTGCCAGCTCACCGGCAGGGGTGGACACTGAAGCTTTCTTT.

The V call is TRBV5-1, the J call TRBJ2-1; no clear D. This CDR3 contains 14 residues. Germline V CDR1 and CDR2: SGHRS, YFSETQ. V was clipped by 0 bases and J by 9 bases, with 13 bases between them. Written as DNA, the CDR3 is TGCGCCAGCAGCTTGGCCTTAGGAGCTCCTGAGCAGTTCTTC. It encodes CASSLALGAPEQFF.

The V and J genes are TRBV7-9 and TRBJ1-1, with 11 bases fitting TRBD1. The germline CDR1 and CDR2 sequences are SEHNR and FQNEAQ (reference sequence). The CDR3 sequence is 17 residues long. The ends lost 5 bases at V and 6 bases at J; junction bases unmatched: 14. The CDR3, as DNA: TGTGCCAGCAGCCAAGGGACAGGGGGTCCCCCGAAGGCTGAAGCTTTCTTT. Its translation is CASSQGTGGPPKAEAFF.

The gene calls are TRBV19 and TRBJ1-1, with 9 bases lining up with TRBD1. This CDR3 has 14 amino acids. Trimming at V came to 5 bases and at J to 4 bases, leaving 5 bases not matched to a gene. CDR1 LNHDA and CDR2 SQIVND come from the germline V gene (reference sequence). The CDR3 bases are TGTGCCAGTAGTTCGACAGGGGGATTCACTGAAGCTTTCTTT. Its protein is CASSSTGGFTEAFF.

This chain uses TRBV5-4 with TRBJ2-1; 13 bases are a match to TRBD2. The trim removed 0 bases at V and 7 bases at J, leaving 4 bases unmatched. Germline-derived CDR1 and CDR2 are SGHNT and YYREEE (reference sequence). The CDR3 has 16 residues. The CDR3 here is CASSLETSGRFNEQFF. The CDR3 nucleotides are TGTGCCAGCAGCTTGGAGACTAGCGGGAGGTTTAATGAGCAGTTCTTC.

This rearrangement joins TRBV7-9 to TRBJ2-1; 8 bases map to TRBD2. The CDR3 spans 17 residues. CDR1 is SEHNR, CDR2 FQNEAQ, per germline (reference sequence). V dropped 2 bases and J dropped 8; count of bases not matched to a gene: 14. CDR3: CASSLSQAGVRQYEQFF. CDR3 nucleotides: TGTGCCAGCAGCTTAAGTCAAGCGGGAGTAAGGCAATATGAGCAGTTCTTC.

V gene TRBV2 combines with J gene TRBJ1-1, with D hard to call. There are 13 residues in the CDR3. Trimming removed 5 bases from V and 1 base from J, with 8 bases in between. The V gene's germline CDR1 is SNHLY and CDR2 FYNNEI. Here the CDR3 reads CASSPTWNTEAFF. The CDR3 nucleotides read TGTGCCAGCAGTCCAACATGGAACACTGAAGCTTTCTTT.